The rows below give T cell receptor beta chains drawn from one sample of a study of cytomegalovirus exposure and HLA in healthy donors. Assay: immunoSEQ multiplex PCR; the TCRdb copy retains only in-frame clones and omits some. Here the sample spans some 110,000 clones, 85% to 90% being singletons. Sequenced input: PBMCs. The receptors stem from a woman between 18 and 29 years old in good health and CMV-seropositive. CDR3s include the opening cysteine and the closing phenylalanine or tryptophan. The D gene is left open where the match is weak. Rows may omit the clone size; those that give it use once, few, many or a size class.

len: 15; j_gene: TRBJ2-4; d_gene: TRBD2; v_gene: TRBV5-1; abundance: NA; CDR3nt: TGCGCCAGCAGCCCCTCGACTAGCGCCAAAAACATTCAGTACTTC; CDR3aa: CASSPSTSAKNIQYF
len: 15; j_gene: TRBJ2-3; d_gene: TRBD2; v_gene: TRBV5-1; abundance: NA; CDR3nt: TGCGCCAGCAGCTTGCCTAGCGGGGGTGTAGATACGCAGTATTTT; CDR3aa: CASSLPSGGVDTQYF
len: 15; j_gene: TRBJ2-2; d_gene: NA; v_gene: TRBV6-5; abundance: NA; CDR3nt: TGTGCCACCCGGGCGGGACCCTGGAACACCGGGGAGCTGTTTTTT; CDR3aa: CATRAGPWNTGELFF
len: 14; j_gene: TRBJ2-3; d_gene: NA; v_gene: TRBV27; abundance: NA; CDR3nt: TGTGCCAGCAGTTTAGCGGGATCCATAGATACGCAGTATTTT; CDR3aa: CASSLAGSIDTQYF
len: 15; j_gene: TRBJ1-5; d_gene: NA; v_gene: TRBV9; abundance: NA; CDR3nt: TGTGCCAGCAGCGTAGGGGGGCCCTGGGATCAGCCCCAGCATTTT; CDR3aa: CASSVGGPWDQPQHF
len: 13; j_gene: TRBJ2-4; d_gene: TRBD2; v_gene: TRBV2; abundance: NA; CDR3nt: TGTGCCAGCAGCCCTCGCGGGAGCGGGATTCAGTACTTC; CDR3aa: CASSPRGSGIQYF
len: 13; j_gene: TRBJ1-1; d_gene: NA; v_gene: TRBV5-5; abundance: once; CDR3nt: TGTGCCAGCAGCTTGCCGGGAGGGGCTGAAGCTTTCTTT; CDR3aa: CASSLPGGAEAFF
len: 16; j_gene: TRBJ2-1; d_gene: NA; v_gene: TRBV28; abundance: NA; CDR3nt: TGTGCCAGCAGTTTATTCCAGGGGGGCAGGGGCAATGAGCAGTTCTTC; CDR3aa: CASSLFQGGRGNEQFF
len: 16; j_gene: TRBJ2-3; d_gene: TRBD2; v_gene: TRBV9; abundance: NA; CDR3nt: TGTGCCAGCAGCGTAGGCAGCGGGAGGATCACAGATACGCAGTATTTT; CDR3aa: CASSVGSGRITDTQYF
len: 15; j_gene: TRBJ1-5; d_gene: NA; v_gene: TRBV7-3; abundance: once; CDR3nt: TGTGCCAGCAGCTGGAGGGGGGGCCTGGACCAGCCCCAGCATTTT; CDR3aa: CASSWRGGLDQPQHF
len: 14; j_gene: TRBJ1-1; d_gene: NA; v_gene: TRBV5-1; abundance: NA; CDR3nt: TGCGCCAGCAGCCAACAGGGTCCGAACACTGAAGCTTTCTTT; CDR3aa: CASSQQGPNTEAFF
len: 14; j_gene: TRBJ1-5; d_gene: NA; v_gene: TRBV6-5; abundance: NA; CDR3nt: TGTGCCAGCACCAAAATCGGTACGAATCAGCCCCAGCATTTT; CDR3aa: CASTKIGTNQPQHF
len: 15; j_gene: TRBJ1-2; d_gene: NA; v_gene: TRBV5-4; abundance: NA; CDR3nt: TGTGCCAGCAGCTTGGGGGGAGGGATCGACTATGGCTACACCTTC; CDR3aa: CASSLGGGIDYGYTF
len: 14; j_gene: TRBJ2-1; d_gene: NA; v_gene: TRBV7-9; abundance: few; CDR3nt: TGTGCCAGCAGCTTAGTCCTGGCATACAATGAGCAGTTCTTC; CDR3aa: CASSLVLAYNEQFF
len: 11; j_gene: TRBJ2-3; d_gene: NA; v_gene: TRBV11-2; abundance: NA; CDR3nt: TGTGCCACTCTCTTTGTAGATACGCAGTATTTT; CDR3aa: CATLFVDTQYF
len: 16; j_gene: TRBJ1-4; d_gene: NA; v_gene: TRBV18; abundance: NA; CDR3nt: TGTGCCAGCTCACGATCACCAGGGGCAACTAATGAAAAACTGTTTTTT; CDR3aa: CASSRSPGATNEKLFF
len: 15; j_gene: TRBJ2-7; d_gene: TRBD1; v_gene: TRBV7-8; abundance: NA; CDR3nt: TGTGCCAGCAGCTTATCGGACAGGGGGCGCTACGAGCAGTACTTC; CDR3aa: CASSLSDRGRYEQYF
len: 14; j_gene: TRBJ2-3; d_gene: TRBD2; v_gene: TRBV9; abundance: NA; CDR3nt: TGTGCCAGCACATATAGCGGGGGCACAGATACGCAGTATTTT; CDR3aa: CASTYSGGTDTQYF
len: 16; j_gene: TRBJ1-3; d_gene: NA; v_gene: TRBV6-6; abundance: NA; CDR3nt: TGTGCCAGCAGTTACTCGTCAGGTTTCGCTGGAAACACCATATATTTT; CDR3aa: CASSYSSGFAGNTIYF
len: 13; j_gene: TRBJ2-7; d_gene: TRBD1; v_gene: TRBV5-1; abundance: few; CDR3nt: TGCGCCAGCAGCCGGGACAGCCGCGACGAGCAGTACTTC; CDR3aa: CASSRDSRDEQYF
len: 14; j_gene: TRBJ1-5; d_gene: NA; v_gene: TRBV9; abundance: NA; CDR3nt: TGTGCCAGCAGCGTAGGGACAGTTAATCAGCCCCAGCATTTT; CDR3aa: CASSVGTVNQPQHF
len: 14; j_gene: TRBJ2-2; d_gene: NA; v_gene: TRBV29-1; abundance: NA; CDR3nt: TGCAGCGTTGCCGCGGGTACGAACACCGGGGAGCTGTTTTTT; CDR3aa: CSVAAGTNTGELFF
len: 12; j_gene: TRBJ2-7; d_gene: NA; v_gene: TRBV5-4; abundance: NA; CDR3nt: TGTGCCAGCAGCATAGACAGCTACGAGCAGTACTTC; CDR3aa: CASSIDSYEQYF
len: 15; j_gene: TRBJ2-3; d_gene: NA; v_gene: TRBV9; abundance: NA; CDR3nt: TGTGCCAGCAGCCCCAACCCAGGGGGGATCGATACGCAGTATTTT; CDR3aa: CASSPNPGGIDTQYF
len: 15; j_gene: TRBJ1-5; d_gene: TRBD1; v_gene: TRBV9; abundance: NA; CDR3nt: TGTGCCAGCAGCGTCAATGGACAGGGGAATCAGCCCCAGCATTTT; CDR3aa: CASSVNGQGNQPQHF
len: 15; j_gene: TRBJ2-7; d_gene: NA; v_gene: TRBV28; abundance: NA; CDR3nt: TGTGCCAGCAGTTCCCTTAGCCTAGGCCTCTACGAGCAGTACTTC; CDR3aa: CASSSLSLGLYEQYF
len: 12; j_gene: TRBJ1-2; d_gene: NA; v_gene: TRBV6-6; abundance: NA; CDR3nt: TGTGCCAGCAGGGACAAAACGTATGGCTACACCTTC; CDR3aa: CASRDKTYGYTF
len: 16; j_gene: TRBJ1-5; d_gene: NA; v_gene: TRBV5-6; abundance: NA; CDR3nt: TGTGCCAGCAGCCGGGGAGGCGGGGGAGACAATCAGCCCCAGCATTTT; CDR3aa: CASSRGGGGDNQPQHF
len: 13; j_gene: TRBJ1-5; d_gene: NA; v_gene: TRBV6-1; abundance: few; CDR3nt: TGTGCCAGCTTTGACAGATACTATCAGCCCCAGCATTTT; CDR3aa: CASFDRYYQPQHF
len: 19; j_gene: TRBJ2-7; d_gene: TRBD2; v_gene: TRBV5-4; abundance: NA; CDR3nt: TGTGCCAGCAGCCGAGAACCGGGACTAGCGGGACTCCGGTCCTACGAGCAGTACTTC; CDR3aa: CASSREPGLAGLRSYEQYF
len: 11; j_gene: TRBJ2-5; d_gene: NA; v_gene: TRBV4-1; abundance: few; CDR3nt: TGCGCCAGCAGCCAAGGAGGGACCCAGTACTTC; CDR3aa: CASSQGGTQYF
len: 16; j_gene: TRBJ1-5; d_gene: TRBD1; v_gene: TRBV15; abundance: NA; CDR3nt: TGTGCCACCAGCAGAGAGGACAGGGAAACTGATCAGCCCCAGCATTTT; CDR3aa: CATSREDRETDQPQHF
len: 16; j_gene: TRBJ1-1; d_gene: NA; v_gene: TRBV28; abundance: NA; CDR3nt: TGTGCCAGCAGTTTATCCATGGACCCCAGGAGGACTGAAGCTTTCTTT; CDR3aa: CASSLSMDPRRTEAFF
len: 11; j_gene: TRBJ1-1; d_gene: NA; v_gene: TRBV11-3; abundance: NA; CDR3nt: TGTGCCAGCAGCCCGGACACTGAAGCTTTCTTT; CDR3aa: CASSPDTEAFF
len: 12; j_gene: TRBJ2-2; d_gene: NA; v_gene: TRBV25-1; abundance: NA; CDR3nt: TGTGCCAGCAGTGAGGCACCCGGGGAGCTGTTTTTT; CDR3aa: CASSEAPGELFF
len: 14; j_gene: TRBJ1-4; d_gene: TRBD1; v_gene: TRBV5-4; abundance: NA; CDR3nt: TGTGCCAGCCGTCTAGAGGGACAGAATGAAAAACTGTTTTTT; CDR3aa: CASRLEGQNEKLFF
len: 15; j_gene: TRBJ2-3; d_gene: NA; v_gene: TRBV6-4; abundance: NA; CDR3nt: TGTGCCAGCAGTGACGCGGCTAGCGAAGTCGATACGCAGTATTTT; CDR3aa: CASSDAASEVDTQYF
len: 15; j_gene: TRBJ1-1; d_gene: NA; v_gene: TRBV6-1; abundance: NA; CDR3nt: TGTGCCAGCAGTGTATGGAGAACGGGGAACACTGAAGCTTTCTTT; CDR3aa: CASSVWRTGNTEAFF
len: 16; j_gene: TRBJ1-4; d_gene: NA; v_gene: TRBV4-1; abundance: few; CDR3nt: TGCGCCAGCAGCCAAGAACAGTTTGCAACTAATGAAAAACTGTTTTTT; CDR3aa: CASSQEQFATNEKLFF
len: 13; j_gene: TRBJ2-7; d_gene: NA; v_gene: TRBV5-1; abundance: few; CDR3nt: TGCGCCAGCAGGAAGGACTTAACCTACGAGCAGTACTTC; CDR3aa: CASRKDLTYEQYF
len: 15; j_gene: TRBJ1-1; d_gene: TRBD1; v_gene: TRBV5-4; abundance: NA; CDR3nt: TGTGCCAGCAGCTTGGACAGGGGCTGGGACACTGAAGCTTTCTTT; CDR3aa: CASSLDRGWDTEAFF
len: 12; j_gene: TRBJ2-3; d_gene: NA; v_gene: TRBV28; abundance: NA; CDR3nt: TGTGCCAGCGCCCTAGGGGGAGATACGCAGTATTTT; CDR3aa: CASALGGDTQYF
len: 11; j_gene: TRBJ2-7; d_gene: NA; v_gene: TRBV27; abundance: NA; CDR3nt: TGTGCCAGCAGTTTAGGGAGCGAGCAGTACTTC; CDR3aa: CASSLGSEQYF
len: 16; j_gene: TRBJ2-1; d_gene: TRBD2; v_gene: TRBV28; abundance: NA; CDR3nt: TGTGCCAGCAGTTTACTAAGCGGGGGCTCCTACAATGAGCAGTTCTTC; CDR3aa: CASSLLSGGSYNEQFF
len: 16; j_gene: TRBJ2-1; d_gene: TRBD2; v_gene: TRBV30; abundance: NA; CDR3nt: TGTGCCTGGAGTGACTCTGGACTAGTGGGGCACAATGAGCAGTTCTTC; CDR3aa: CAWSDSGLVGHNEQFF
len: 16; j_gene: TRBJ2-7; d_gene: TRBD1; v_gene: TRBV7-3; abundance: NA; CDR3nt: TGTGCCAGCAGCTTACTACGTAGGGGACAGGGGGATGCGCAGTACTTC; CDR3aa: CASSLLRRGQGDAQYF
len: 13; j_gene: TRBJ1-2; d_gene: TRBD1; v_gene: TRBV18; abundance: NA; CDR3nt: TGTGCCAGCTCACCTGGGGACAGGGCTGGCTACACCTTC; CDR3aa: CASSPGDRAGYTF
len: 17; j_gene: TRBJ1-5; d_gene: TRBD1; v_gene: TRBV2; abundance: NA; CDR3nt: TGTGCCAGCAGCGCGGAGCAGGGGGTGATTAGCAATCAGCCCCAGCATTTT; CDR3aa: CASSAEQGVISNQPQHF
len: 13; j_gene: TRBJ2-1; d_gene: NA; v_gene: TRBV5-1; abundance: once; CDR3nt: TGCGCCAGCAGCTTCGGACTTTACAATGAGCAGTTCTTC; CDR3aa: CASSFGLYNEQFF
len: 12; j_gene: TRBJ2-7; d_gene: NA; v_gene: TRBV5-1; abundance: NA; CDR3nt: TGCGCCAGCAGCGGGGGGTTTGGGCAGCAGTACTTC; CDR3aa: CASSGGFGQQYF
len: 16; j_gene: TRBJ2-5; d_gene: TRBD1; v_gene: TRBV5-1; abundance: NA; CDR3nt: TGCGCCAGCAGCTCCTCACCGGACAGGGTTCGAGAGACCCAGTACTTC; CDR3aa: CASSSSPDRVRETQYF
len: 14; j_gene: TRBJ2-7; d_gene: NA; v_gene: TRBV27; abundance: NA; CDR3nt: TGTGCCAGCAGTTTCAGGGATTCTGGGAACGAGCAGTACTTC; CDR3aa: CASSFRDSGNEQYF
len: 15; j_gene: TRBJ1-3; d_gene: TRBD1; v_gene: TRBV5-4; abundance: once; CDR3nt: TGTGCCAGCAGCCCCCGGACAGGGACAGGAAACACCATATATTTT; CDR3aa: CASSPRTGTGNTIYF
len: 14; j_gene: TRBJ1-2; d_gene: NA; v_gene: TRBV5-1; abundance: NA; CDR3nt: TGCGCCAGCAGCTTGGAAGTTCGGGGAGGAAGCTACACCTTC; CDR3aa: CASSLEVRGGSYTF
len: 15; j_gene: TRBJ2-7; d_gene: NA; v_gene: TRBV5-6; abundance: NA; CDR3nt: TGTGCCAGCAGCTTGGGGGGACTCGATTCCTACGAGCAGTACTTC; CDR3aa: CASSLGGLDSYEQYF